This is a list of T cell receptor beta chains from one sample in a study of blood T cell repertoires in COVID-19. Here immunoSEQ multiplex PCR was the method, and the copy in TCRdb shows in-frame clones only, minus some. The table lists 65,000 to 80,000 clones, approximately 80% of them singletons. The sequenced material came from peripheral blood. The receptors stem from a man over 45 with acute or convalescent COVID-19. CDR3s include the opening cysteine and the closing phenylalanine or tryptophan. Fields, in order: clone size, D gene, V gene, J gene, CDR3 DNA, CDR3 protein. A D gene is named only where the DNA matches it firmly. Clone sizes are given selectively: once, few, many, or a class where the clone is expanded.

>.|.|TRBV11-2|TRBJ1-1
TGTGCCAGCAGCTTAGAGGCAGGGATAAATGAAGCTTTCTTT
CASSLEAGINEAFF
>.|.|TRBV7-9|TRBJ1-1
TGTGCCAGCAGCTTAGCGCCGGCCAGGGCCAACACTGAAGCTTTCTTT
CASSLAPARANTEAFF
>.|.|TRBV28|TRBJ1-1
TGTGCCAGCTCTCCTCCTGAGGGCACTGAAGCTTTCTTT
CASSPPEGTEAFF
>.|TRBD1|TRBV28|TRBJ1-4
TGTGCCAGCAGCCCTACAGGGGGCGGAGAAAAACTGTTTTTT
CASSPTGGGEKLFF
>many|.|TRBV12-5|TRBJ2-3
TGTGCTAGTGGTTTTTGGCTCACAGATACGCAGTATTTT
CASGFWLTDTQYF
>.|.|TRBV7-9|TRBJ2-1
TGTGCCAGCAGCTACAGGGAGGGAAGCTACAATGAGCAGTTCTTC
CASSYREGSYNEQFF
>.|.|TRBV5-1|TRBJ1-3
TGCGCCAGCAGCTTGATCCCCGAGGCAGGAAACACCATATATTTT
CASSLIPEAGNTIYF
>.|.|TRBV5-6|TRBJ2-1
TGTGCCAGCAGATCGGGGCAGGGGCTTTACAATGAGCAGTTCTTC
CASRSGQGLYNEQFF
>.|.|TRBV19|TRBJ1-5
TGTGCCAGTAGTATCGGGGATGAACAGCCCCAGCATTTT
CASSIGDEQPQHF
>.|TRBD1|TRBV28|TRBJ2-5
TGTGCCAGCAGTTTTGGGACAGGGGGTGAGGAAGAGACCCAGTACTTC
CASSFGTGGEEETQYF
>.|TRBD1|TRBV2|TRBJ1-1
TGTGCCAGTTCTACAGGGGGCCTCACTGAAGCTTTCTTT
CASSTGGLTEAFF
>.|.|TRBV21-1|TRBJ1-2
TGTGCCAGCAGCAAGGCTTCAGGAGGTTTGATAGGCTACACCTTC
CASSKASGGLIGYTF
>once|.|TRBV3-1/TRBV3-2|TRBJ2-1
TGTGCCAGCAGCATTGCTGAGGCGAGCTACAATGAGCAGTTCTTC
CASSIAEASYNEQFF
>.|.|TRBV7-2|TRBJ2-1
TGTGCCAGCAGCCCCAGTTTGAATGAGCAGTTCTTC
CASSPSLNEQFF
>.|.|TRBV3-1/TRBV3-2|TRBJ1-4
TGTGCCAGCAGCCAAGCCTCAGGGTGGAATGAAAAACTGTTTTTT
CASSQASGWNEKLFF
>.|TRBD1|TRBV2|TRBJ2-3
TGTGCCAGCAGTGTGGGGACAGTAGTTAGCACAGATACGCAGTATTTT
CASSVGTVVSTDTQYF
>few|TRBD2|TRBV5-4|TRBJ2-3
TGTGCCAGCAGCTTGGCGGGGGGAGATACGCAGTATTTT
CASSLAGGDTQYF
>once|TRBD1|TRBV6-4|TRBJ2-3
TGTGCCAGCAGCGACAGGGGGGGAACCACAGATACGCAGTATTTT
CASSDRGGTTDTQYF
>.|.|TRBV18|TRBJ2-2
TGTGCCAGCTCACCAGGCAGCGCGCGCACCGGGGAGCTGTTTTTT
CASSPGSARTGELFF
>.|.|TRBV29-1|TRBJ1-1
TGCAGCGCTTGCCCCAGGGAGGACACTGAAGCTTTCTTT
CSACPREDTEAFF
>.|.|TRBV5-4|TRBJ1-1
TGTGCCAGCACCCCAGGTGGGGGGGATCGGACTGAAGCTTTCTTT
CASTPGGGDRTEAFF
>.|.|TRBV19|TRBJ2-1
TGTGCCAGTAGTAATTATCAGGGGTGGGATGAGCAGTTCTTC
CASSNYQGWDEQFF
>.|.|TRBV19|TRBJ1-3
TGTGCCAGTAGCCCGGGTAGGAACACCATATATTTT
CASSPGRNTIYF
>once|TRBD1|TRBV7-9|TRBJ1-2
TGTGCCAGCAGCTTGGGGACCGGACAGGGCGGGGGCTACACCTTC
CASSLGTGQGGGYTF
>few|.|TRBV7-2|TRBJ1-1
TGTGCCAGCAGCTTCCGGCGGCACACTGAAGCTTTCTTT
CASSFRRHTEAFF
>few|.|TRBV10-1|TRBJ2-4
TGCGCCAGCAGTGCTCGGGGGACCAAAAACATTCAGTACTTC
CASSARGTKNIQYF
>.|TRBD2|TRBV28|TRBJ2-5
TGTGCCAGCACGGGACTAGCGAGAGAAGAGACCCAGTACTTC
CASTGLAREETQYF
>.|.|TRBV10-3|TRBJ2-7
TGTGCCATCAGCGTGAGCGAGCGACAGTACTTC
CAISVSERQYF
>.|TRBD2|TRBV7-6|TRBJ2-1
TGTGCCAGCAGCTTAGCGCGGGCTAGCGGGAGAAATGAGCAGTTCTTC
CASSLARASGRNEQFF
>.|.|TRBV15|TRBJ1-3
TGTGCCACCAGCAGTCTGCAACAACCACGCTCTGGAAACACCATATATTTT
CATSSLQQPRSGNTIYF
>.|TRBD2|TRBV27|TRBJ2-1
TGTGCCAGCAGTGCCCGGGGGGGTGCGGCTGAGCAGTTCTTC
CASSARGGAAEQFF
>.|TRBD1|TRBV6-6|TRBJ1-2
TGTGCCAGCAGTCGCAGGACAGGGGGCTATGGCTACACCTTC
CASSRRTGGYGYTF
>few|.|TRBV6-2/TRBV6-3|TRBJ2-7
TGTGCCAGCAGCTCCCGCCTAAGGACTCTCTACGAGCAGTACTTC
CASSSRLRTLYEQYF
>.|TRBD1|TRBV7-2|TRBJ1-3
TGTGCCAGCAGCCTGGGACAGGGGGACTCTGGAAACACCATATATTTT
CASSLGQGDSGNTIYF
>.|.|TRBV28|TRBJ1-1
TGTGCCAGCAGTTTACAAGTACAATTGAACACTGAAGCTTTCTTT
CASSLQVQLNTEAFF
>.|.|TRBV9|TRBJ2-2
TGTGCCAGCAGCGTAGATCCTAACACCGGGGAGCTGTTTTTT
CASSVDPNTGELFF
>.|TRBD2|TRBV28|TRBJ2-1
TGTGCCAGCAGTTTAGGACTAGCGGGGAACAATGAGCAGTTCTTC
CASSLGLAGNNEQFF
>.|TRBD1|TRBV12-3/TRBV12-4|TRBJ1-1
TGTGCCAGCAGTAGACAGGGGAACACTGAAGCTTTCTTT
CASSRQGNTEAFF
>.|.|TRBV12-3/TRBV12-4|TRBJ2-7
TGTGCCAGCAGTGGGGCCCCCACCTACGAGCAGTACTTC
CASSGAPTYEQYF
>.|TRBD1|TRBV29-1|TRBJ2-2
TGCAGCGTTGAAAAACAGGGGTTCGGCGGGGAGCTGTTTTTT
CSVEKQGFGGELFF
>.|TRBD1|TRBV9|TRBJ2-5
TGTGCCAGCAGCGTAGGGACAGGGGCAGGAGAGACCCAGTACTTC
CASSVGTGAGETQYF
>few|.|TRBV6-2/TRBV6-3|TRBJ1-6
TGTGCCAGCAGTTACAACTTCTATAATTCACCCCTCCACTTT
CASSYNFYNSPLHF
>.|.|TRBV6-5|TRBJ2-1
TGTGCCCACAGGGATAACATTTACAATGAGCAGTTCTTC
CAHRDNIYNEQFF
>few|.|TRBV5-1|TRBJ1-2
TGCGCCAGCAGCTCTGGGGGGAACTATGGCTACACCTTC
CASSSGGNYGYTF
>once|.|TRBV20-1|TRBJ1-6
TGCAGTGCTAGTGGGGTAGCTCTGGATTCACCCCTCCACTTT
CSASGVALDSPLHF
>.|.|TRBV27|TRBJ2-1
TGTGCCAGCAGTTTCCGACAGGCAAGGAATGAGCAGTTCTTC
CASSFRQARNEQFF
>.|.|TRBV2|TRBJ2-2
TGTGCCAGCAGTGCGGCACCCAGCGCCACCGGGGAGCTGTTTTTT
CASSAAPSATGELFF
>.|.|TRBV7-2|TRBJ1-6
TGTGCCAGCAGCCCTTGGGGGGGCGCAAATTCACCCCTCCACTTT
CASSPWGGANSPLHF
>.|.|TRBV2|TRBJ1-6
TGTGCCAGCAGTGAAGCCGTATCTACCTCCCCCCACTTT
CASSEAVSTSPHF
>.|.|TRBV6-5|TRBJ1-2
TGTGCCAGCAGTAGAACGTTAACAGGGCTTTTTGGCTACACCTTC
CASSRTLTGLFGYTF
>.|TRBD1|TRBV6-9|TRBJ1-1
TGTGCCAGCAGTTCGCCGGGACAGCCAGACACTGAAGCTTTCTTT
CASSSPGQPDTEAFF
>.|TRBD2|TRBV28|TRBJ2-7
TGTGCCAGCAGTCCGACCTCCCTTAGACTAGCGGGGAACTACGAGCAGTACTTC
CASSPTSLRLAGNYEQYF
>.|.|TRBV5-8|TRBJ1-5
TGTGCCAGCAGCATCGACACTGATCAGCCCCAGCATTTT
CASSIDTDQPQHF
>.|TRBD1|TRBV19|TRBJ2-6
TGTGCCAGTCGAAGGGGGCAGGGCGTCGCCTCTGGGGCCAACGTCCTGACTTTC
CASRRGQGVASGANVLTF
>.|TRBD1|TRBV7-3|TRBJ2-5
TGTGCCAGCAGCTTAACTGGGACAGGGGGGGAGACCCAGTACTTC
CASSLTGTGGETQYF
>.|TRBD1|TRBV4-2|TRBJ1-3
TGTGCCAGCAGCCAAGAAGGGGGACAGGGGGCTGGAAACACCATATATTTT
CASSQEGGQGAGNTIYF
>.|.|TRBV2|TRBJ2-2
TGTGCCAGCAGTACCGCGCGGGTGAACACCGGGGAGCTGTTTTTT
CASSTARVNTGELFF
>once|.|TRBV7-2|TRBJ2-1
TGTGCCAGCAGCTTACGGGGGTCAAGGGGCAATGAGCAGTTCTTC
CASSLRGSRGNEQFF
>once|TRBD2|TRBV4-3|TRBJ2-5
TGCGCCAGCAGCCAAGTCGCAACTAGCGGGTTCCAAGAGACCCAGTACTTC
CASSQVATSGFQETQYF